Below, 12 T cell receptor beta chains from the same sample are listed, as sequenced in a study of blood T cells in healthy people across ages. The use of a sample-barcoded 5' primer and a J-beta primer mix characterized a second PCR of 7 to 11 cycles. MiXCR, applied by TCRdb to the 5' RACE reads, yields one record per CDR3 protein. The sample yields hundreds of thousands of distinct CDR3 sequences, 46% seen once. What was sequenced was blood. These receptors came from an elderly man in good health.

This clonotype was seen only a few times. The gene calls are TRBV4-3 and TRBJ2-1; D possibly corresponds to TRBD2 (5 bases). The CDR3 is 16 residues long. V was shortened by 0 bases and J by 5 bases, with 14 bases between the two germline ends. CDR1 is LGHNA and CDR2 is YSLEER in the germline V gene. Here the CDR3 reads CASSQERTPPNNEQFF. In nucleotides, the CDR3 is TGCGCCAGCAGCCAAGAGCGGACTCCTCCGAACAATGAGCAGTTCTTC.

The CDR3 coding sequence is TGTGCCAGCAGCTACTTGGGGACTAGCGGCTCCTACGAGCAGTACTTC. It yields the protein CASSYLGTSGSYEQYF. The V and J genes are TRBV7-2 and TRBJ2-7; 11 bases are shared with TRBD2. The junction had 5 bases not matched to a gene; V was cut back by 4 bases and J by 0 bases. The CDR3 is made up of 16 amino acids. CDR1 SGHTA and CDR2 FQGNSA come from the germline V gene.

The rearrangement uses TRBV29-1 and TRBJ2-4; tentatively, D is TRBD2 (6 bases). The germline gives CDR1 SQVTM, CDR2 ANQGSEA. Trimming removed 4 bases from V and 13 bases from J, with 17 bases in between. There are 12 residues in the CDR3. CDR3 region: CSVGGGMGEQYF. CDR3 DNA: TGCAGCGTTGGTGGGGGGATGGGGGAGCAGTACTTC.

The V and J genes are TRBV5-5 and TRBJ2-5, with D possibly matching TRBD2 (6 bases). This CDR3 spans 14 amino acids. CDR1 SGHKS and CDR2 YYEKEE come from the germline V gene (reference sequence). V was shortened by 4 bases and J by 5 bases, with 15 bases between the two germline ends. The CDR3 DNA reads as TGTGCCAGCAGCGAGCCGCCAGGGAGGGAGACCCAGTACTTC. It translates to CASSEPPGRETQYF. Using reference TRBV5-5 and TRBJ2-5 for the parts outside the CDR3, the full variable domain is DAGVTQSPTHLIKTRGQQVTLRCSPISGHKSVSWYQQVLGQGPQFIFQYYEKEERGRGNFPDRFSARQFPNYSSELNVNALLLGDSALYLCASSEPPGRETQYFGPGTRLLVL.

In its sample, this clonotype was seen once. The V gene is TRBV20-1, the J gene TRBJ2-3, with 10 bases matching TRBD2. The CDR3 is 18 amino acids. The V gene end was trimmed by 5 bases and the J gene end by 3 bases; junction bases not matched to a gene: 17. Germline V lookup: CDR1 DFQATT, CDR2 SNEGSKA (reference sequence). CDR3 residues: CSAGTFGASGSSTDTQYF. CDR3 in DNA: TGCAGTGCTGGGACCTTCGGGGCTAGCGGGAGTTCGACAGATACGCAGTATTTT.

This clonotype was recorded at least ten times. In nucleotides, the CDR3 is TGTGCCAGCAGCCGTGACAGGGGCCTAGAGACCCAGTACTTC. Translation: CASSRDRGLETQYF. The rearrangement uses TRBV7-2 and TRBJ2-5; 8 bases match TRBD1. The V and J ends lost 5 bases and 4 bases, in that order; junction bases with no gene match: 6. Germline assignment: CDR1 SGHTA and CDR2 FQGNSA. The CDR3 consists of 14 residues. Based on the CDR3 plus reference TRBV7-2 and TRBJ2-5, the full variable domain is GAGVSQSPSNKVTEKGKDVELRCDPISGHTALYWYRQSLGQGLEFLIYFQGNSAPDKSGLPSDRFSAERTGGSVSTLTIQRTQQEDSAVYLCASSRDRGLETQYFGPGTRLLVL.

The chain couples TRBV20-1 to TRBJ2-3; 13 bases line up with TRBD2. CDR3 length: 17 residues. V lost 0 bases, J lost 1 base, and 4 bases stayed unmatched. Germline lookup yields CDR1 DFQATT and CDR2 SNEGSKA (reference sequence). The CDR3 DNA sequence: TGCAGTGCTAGAGATGAGGGACTAGCGGGGCGCACAGATACGCAGTATTTT. Protein product: CSARDEGLAGRTDTQYF.

This clonotype was seen more than once but under ten times. The V gene is TRBV20-1, the J gene TRBJ2-1; D might be TRBD2 (6 bases). The CDR3 sequence is 15 residues long. Germline CDR1 and CDR2: DFQATT and SNEGSKA (reference sequence). Trimming shortened V by 6 bases and J by 2 bases, and 17 bases separated the two germline ends. CDR3 residues: CSATLGGAAYNEQFF. The CDR3 DNA follows: TGCAGTGCCACCCTGGGGGGAGCGGCCTACAATGAGCAGTTCTTC.

The chain uses TRBV6-1 and TRBJ1-2; no reliable D call. V was pared by 2 bases and J by 7 bases, with 14 bases between. Germline V gene sequence: CDR1 MNHNS, CDR2 SASEGT. The CDR3 length is 14 residues. The CDR3 nucleotides read TGTGCCAGCAGTGAAAGAATAGGGATCGGTGGCTACACCTTC. It encodes CASSERIGIGGYTF.

The chain couples TRBV11-1 to TRBJ2-1; D is possibly TRBD2 (6 bases). Deletions cut 0 bases from V and 4 bases from J, with 13 bases between. Germline V lookup: CDR1 SGHAT, CDR2 FQDESV (reference sequence). There are 16 residues in the CDR3. This chain's CDR3 is CASSLADLRGYNEQFF. DNA for the CDR3: TGTGCCAGCAGCTTAGCGGATCTGCGGGGATACAATGAGCAGTTCTTC.

The chain links TRBV18 to TRBJ1-4, with a possible D match to TRBD1 (6 bases). This CDR3 is built from 15 residues. Germline V gene sequence: CDR1 KGHSH, CDR2 LQKENI. Trimming took off 4 bases at V and 5 bases at J, with 14 bases between the two ends. The CDR3 DNA follows: TGTGCCAGCTCACTGAGACAGGCTGTAAATGAAAAACTGTTTTTT. Its protein product is CASSLRQAVNEKLFF.

The chain uses TRBV20-1 and TRBJ2-3, with 13 bases matching TRBD2. CDR3 length equals 14 residues. Germline values: CDR1 DFQATT, CDR2 SNEGSKA (reference sequence). CDR3 residues: CSGLAGDGTDTQYF. CDR3 sequence (DNA): TGCAGCGGACTAGCGGGAGATGGGACAGATACGCAGTATTTT.